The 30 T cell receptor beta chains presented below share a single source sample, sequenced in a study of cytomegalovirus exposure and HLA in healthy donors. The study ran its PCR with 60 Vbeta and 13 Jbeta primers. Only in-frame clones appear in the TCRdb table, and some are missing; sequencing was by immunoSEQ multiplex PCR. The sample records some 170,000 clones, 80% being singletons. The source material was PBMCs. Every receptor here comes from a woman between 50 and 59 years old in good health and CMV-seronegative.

CDR3 sequence: CASSPRGQPDTQYF. CDR3 nucleotides: TGTGCCAGCAGCCCGAGGGGACAGCCAGATACGCAGTATTTT. The gene calls are TRBV11-3 and TRBJ2-3; 7 bases align to TRBD1. The CDR3 sequence is 14 residues long. With 5 bases clipped from V and 4 bases from J, the junction kept 6 bases outside the gene matches. Germline assignment: CDR1 SGHNT and CDR2 YENEEA.

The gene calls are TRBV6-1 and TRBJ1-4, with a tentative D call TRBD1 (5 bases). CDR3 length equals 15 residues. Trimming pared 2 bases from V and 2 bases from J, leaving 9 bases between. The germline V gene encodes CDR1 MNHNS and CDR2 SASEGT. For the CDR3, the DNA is TGTGCCAGCAGTGAATTGGCAGGGACTAATGAAAAACTGTTTTTT. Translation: CASSELAGTNEKLFF.

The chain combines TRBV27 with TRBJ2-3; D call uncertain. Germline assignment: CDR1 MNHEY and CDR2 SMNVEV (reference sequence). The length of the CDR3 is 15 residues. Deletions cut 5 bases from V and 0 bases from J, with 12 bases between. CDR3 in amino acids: CASSLRHPSTDTQYF. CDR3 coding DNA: TGTGCCAGCAGTCTACGACACCCAAGCACAGATACGCAGTATTTT.

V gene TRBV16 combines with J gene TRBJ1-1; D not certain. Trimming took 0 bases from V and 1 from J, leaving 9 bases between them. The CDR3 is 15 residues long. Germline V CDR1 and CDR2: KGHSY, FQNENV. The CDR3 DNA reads TGTGCCAGCAGCCAATCAACGGGGAAGAACACTGAAGCTTTCTTT. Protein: CASSQSTGKNTEAFF.

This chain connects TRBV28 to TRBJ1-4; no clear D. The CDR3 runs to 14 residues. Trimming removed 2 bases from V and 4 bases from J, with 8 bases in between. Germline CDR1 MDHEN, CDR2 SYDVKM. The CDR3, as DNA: TGTGCCAGCAGTTTAAGTAGTTATAATGAAAAACTGTTTTTT. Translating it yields CASSLSSYNEKLFF.

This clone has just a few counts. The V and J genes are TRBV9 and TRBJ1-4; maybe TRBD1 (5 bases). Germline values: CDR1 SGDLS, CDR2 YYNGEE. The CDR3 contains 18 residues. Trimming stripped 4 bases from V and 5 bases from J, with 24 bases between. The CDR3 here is CASSPPSTLQVENEKLFF. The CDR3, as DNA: TGTGCCAGCAGCCCCCCCAGCACGCTACAGGTCGAGAATGAAAAACTGTTTTTT.

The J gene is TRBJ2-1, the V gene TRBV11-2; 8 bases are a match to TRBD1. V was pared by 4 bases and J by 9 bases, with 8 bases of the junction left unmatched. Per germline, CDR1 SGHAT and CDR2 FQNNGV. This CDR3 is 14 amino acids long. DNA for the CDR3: TGTGCCAGCAGCTGGGACAGGATCCCCGGTGAGCAGTTCTTC. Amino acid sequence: CASSWDRIPGEQFF.

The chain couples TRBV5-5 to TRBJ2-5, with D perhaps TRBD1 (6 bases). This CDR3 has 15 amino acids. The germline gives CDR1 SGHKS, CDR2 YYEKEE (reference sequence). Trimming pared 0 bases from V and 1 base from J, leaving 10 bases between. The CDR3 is CASSLVRTAQETQYF. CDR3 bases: TGTGCCAGCAGCTTGGTCCGGACAGCCCAAGAGACCCAGTACTTC.

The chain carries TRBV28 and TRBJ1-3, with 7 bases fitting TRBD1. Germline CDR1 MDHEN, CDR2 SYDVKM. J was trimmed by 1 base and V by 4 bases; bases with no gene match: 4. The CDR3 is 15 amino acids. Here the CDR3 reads CASSSPTGSGNTIYF. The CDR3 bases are TGTGCCAGCAGTTCCCCGACAGGGTCTGGAAACACCATATATTTT. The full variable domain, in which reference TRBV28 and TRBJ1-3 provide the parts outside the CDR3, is DVKVTQSSRYLVKRTGEKVFLECVQDMDHENMFWYRQDPGLGLRLIYFSYDVKMKEKGDIPEGYSVSREKKERFSLILESASTNQTSMYLCASSSPTGSGNTIYFGEGSWLTVV.

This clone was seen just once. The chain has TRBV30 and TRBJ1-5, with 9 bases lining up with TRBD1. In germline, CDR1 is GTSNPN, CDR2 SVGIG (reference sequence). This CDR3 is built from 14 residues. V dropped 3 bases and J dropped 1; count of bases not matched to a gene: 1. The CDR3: CAWSTGGSNQPQHF. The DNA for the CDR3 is TGTGCCTGGAGCACAGGGGGCAGCAATCAGCCCCAGCATTTT.

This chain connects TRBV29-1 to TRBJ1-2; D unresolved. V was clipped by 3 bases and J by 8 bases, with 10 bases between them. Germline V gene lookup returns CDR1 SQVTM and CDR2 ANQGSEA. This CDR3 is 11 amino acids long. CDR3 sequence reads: CSVDSSEGYTF. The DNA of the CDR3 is TGCAGCGTTGACAGCTCGGAGGGCTACACCTTC.

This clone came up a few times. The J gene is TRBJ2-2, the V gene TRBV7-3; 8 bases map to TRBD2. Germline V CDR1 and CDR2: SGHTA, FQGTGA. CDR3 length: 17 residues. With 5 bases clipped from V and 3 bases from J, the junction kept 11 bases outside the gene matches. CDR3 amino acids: CASSRLPGTRDTGELFF. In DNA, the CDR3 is TGTGCCAGCAGCCGGCTCCCTGGGACTAGGGACACCGGGGAGCTGTTTTTT.

This CDR3 is CASSPDVGASYEQYF. In nucleotides, the CDR3 is TGCGCCAGCAGCCCGGACGTTGGGGCCTCCTACGAGCAGTACTTC. This rearrangement joins TRBV5-1 to TRBJ2-7, with D perhaps TRBD1 (5 bases). Germline V gives CDR1 SGHRS, CDR2 YFSETQ. The CDR3 contains 15 residues. Trimming took 4 bases from V and 0 from J, leaving 14 bases between them. The full variable domain, with the rest looked up from reference TRBV5-1 and TRBJ2-7, is KAGVTQTPRYLIKTRGQQVTLSCSPISGHRSVSWYQQTPGQGLQFLFEYFSETQRNKGNFPGRFSGRQFSNSRSEMNVSTLELGDSALYLCASSPDVGASYEQYFGPGTRLTVT.

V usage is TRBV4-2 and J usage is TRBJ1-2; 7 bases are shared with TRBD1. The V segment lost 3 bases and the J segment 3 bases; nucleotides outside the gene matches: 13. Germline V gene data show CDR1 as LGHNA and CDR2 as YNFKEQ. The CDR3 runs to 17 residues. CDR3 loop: CASSHPGTASPDYGYTF. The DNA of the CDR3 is TGTGCCAGCAGCCATCCTGGGACAGCCAGTCCTGACTATGGCTACACCTTC.

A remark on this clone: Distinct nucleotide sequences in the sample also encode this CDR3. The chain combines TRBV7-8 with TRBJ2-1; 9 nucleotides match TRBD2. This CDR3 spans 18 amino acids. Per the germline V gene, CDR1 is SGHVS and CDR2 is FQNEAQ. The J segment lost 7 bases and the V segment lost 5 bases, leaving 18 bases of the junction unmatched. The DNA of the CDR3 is TGTGCCAGCAGCCAAGGGGGAGTAGCGGGAGTTAGGCGGAATGAGCAGTTCTTC. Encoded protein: CASSQGGVAGVRRNEQFF.

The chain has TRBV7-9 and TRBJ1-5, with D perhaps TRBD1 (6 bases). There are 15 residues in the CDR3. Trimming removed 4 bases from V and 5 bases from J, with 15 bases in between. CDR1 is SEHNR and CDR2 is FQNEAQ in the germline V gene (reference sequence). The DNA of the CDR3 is TGTGCCAGCAGCTCCTCGGGACACACGGATCAGCCCCAGCATTTT. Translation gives CASSSSGHTDQPQHF.

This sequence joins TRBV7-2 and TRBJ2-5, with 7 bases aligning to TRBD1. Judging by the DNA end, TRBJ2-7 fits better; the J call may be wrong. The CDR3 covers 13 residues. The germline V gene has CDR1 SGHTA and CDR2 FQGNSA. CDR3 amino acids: CASSRDRVYEQYF. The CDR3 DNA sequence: TGTGCCAGCAGCCGTGACAGGGTCTACGAGCAGTACTTC.

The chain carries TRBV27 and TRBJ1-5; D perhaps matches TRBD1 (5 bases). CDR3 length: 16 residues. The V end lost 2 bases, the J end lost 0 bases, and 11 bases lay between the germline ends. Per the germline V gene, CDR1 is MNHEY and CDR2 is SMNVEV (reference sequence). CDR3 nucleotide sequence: TGTGCCAGCAGTTTAAATCCGACAGTTAGCAATCAGCCCCAGCATTTT. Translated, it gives CASSLNPTVSNQPQHF.

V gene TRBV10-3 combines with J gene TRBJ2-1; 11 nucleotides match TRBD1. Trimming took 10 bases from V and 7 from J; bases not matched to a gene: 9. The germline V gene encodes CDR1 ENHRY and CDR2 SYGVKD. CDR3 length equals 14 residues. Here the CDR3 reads CATARDRGINEQFF. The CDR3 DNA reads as TGTGCCACCGCCCGGGACAGGGGGATTAATGAGCAGTTCTTC.

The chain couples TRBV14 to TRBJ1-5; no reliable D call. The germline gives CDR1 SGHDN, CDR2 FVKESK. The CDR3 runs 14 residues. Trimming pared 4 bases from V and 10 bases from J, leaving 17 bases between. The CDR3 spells CASSPLSREKPQHF. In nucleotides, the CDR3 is TGTGCCAGCAGCCCACTATCCCGGGAAAAACCCCAGCATTTT. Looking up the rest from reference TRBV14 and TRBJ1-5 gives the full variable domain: EAGVTQFPSHSVIEKGQTVTLRCDPISGHDNLYWYRRVMGKEIKFLLHFVKESKQDESGMPNNRFLAERTGGTYSTLKVQPAELEDSGVYFCASSPLSREKPQHFGDGTRLSIL.

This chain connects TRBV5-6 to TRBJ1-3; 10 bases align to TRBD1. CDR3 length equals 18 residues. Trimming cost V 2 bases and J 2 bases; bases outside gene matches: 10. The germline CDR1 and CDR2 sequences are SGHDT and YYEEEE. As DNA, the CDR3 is TGTGCCAGCAGCTTAGGGGACAGGGGTCTCCTGGCTGGAAACACCATATATTTT. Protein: CASSLGDRGLLAGNTIYF.

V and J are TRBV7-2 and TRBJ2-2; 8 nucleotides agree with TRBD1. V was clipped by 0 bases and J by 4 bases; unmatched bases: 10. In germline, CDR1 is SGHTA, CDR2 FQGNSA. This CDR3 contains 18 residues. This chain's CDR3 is CASSLAHRGTGGTGELFF. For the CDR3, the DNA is TGTGCCAGCAGCTTAGCCCATAGAGGTACAGGGGGCACCGGGGAGCTGTTTTTT.

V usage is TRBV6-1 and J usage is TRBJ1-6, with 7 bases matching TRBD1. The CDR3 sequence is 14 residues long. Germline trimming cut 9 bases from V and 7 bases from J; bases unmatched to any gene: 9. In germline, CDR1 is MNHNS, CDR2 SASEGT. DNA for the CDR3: TGTGCCAGACCACATACAGGGGAGAATTCACCCCTCCACTTT. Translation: CARPHTGENSPLHF.

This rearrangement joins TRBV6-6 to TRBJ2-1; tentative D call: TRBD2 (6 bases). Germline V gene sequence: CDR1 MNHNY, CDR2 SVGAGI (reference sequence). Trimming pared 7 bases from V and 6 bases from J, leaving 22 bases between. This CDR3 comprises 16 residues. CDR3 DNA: TGTGCCAGCACCCCCTCGGGGCAGGGAGGTCGCAATGAGCAGTTCTTC. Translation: CASTPSGQGGRNEQFF.

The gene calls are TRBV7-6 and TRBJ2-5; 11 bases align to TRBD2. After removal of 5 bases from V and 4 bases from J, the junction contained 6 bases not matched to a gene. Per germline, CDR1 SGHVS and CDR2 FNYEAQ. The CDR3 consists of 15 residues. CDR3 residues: CASSNVAGGLETQYF. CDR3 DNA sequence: TGTGCCAGCAGCAATGTAGCGGGGGGGCTAGAGACCCAGTACTTC.

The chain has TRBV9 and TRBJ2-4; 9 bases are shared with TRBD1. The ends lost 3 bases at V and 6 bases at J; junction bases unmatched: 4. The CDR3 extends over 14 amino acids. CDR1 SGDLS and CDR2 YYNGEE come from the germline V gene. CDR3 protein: CASSEGTGPNIQYF. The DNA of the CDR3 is TGTGCCAGCAGCGAAGGGACAGGGCCAAACATTCAGTACTTC. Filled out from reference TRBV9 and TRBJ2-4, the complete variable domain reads DSGVTQTPKHLITATGQRVTLRCSPRSGDLSVYWYQQSLDQGLQFLIQYYNGEERAKGNILERFSAQQFPDLHSELNLSSLELGDSALYFCASSEGTGPNIQYFGAGTRLSVL.

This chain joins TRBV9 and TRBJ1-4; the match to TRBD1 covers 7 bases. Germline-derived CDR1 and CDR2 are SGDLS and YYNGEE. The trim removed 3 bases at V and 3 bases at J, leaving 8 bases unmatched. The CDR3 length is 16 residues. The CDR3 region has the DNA TGTGCCAGCAGCGCCTCGACAGGGCGGTCTAATGAAAAACTGTTTTTT. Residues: CASSASTGRSNEKLFF.

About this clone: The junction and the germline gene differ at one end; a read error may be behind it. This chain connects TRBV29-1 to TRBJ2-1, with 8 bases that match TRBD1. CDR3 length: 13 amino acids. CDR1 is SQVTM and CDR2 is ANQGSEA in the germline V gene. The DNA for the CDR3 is TGCAGCGTTCAAGAACAGGGGGGCAATGAGCAGTTCTTC. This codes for CSVQEQGGNEQFF.

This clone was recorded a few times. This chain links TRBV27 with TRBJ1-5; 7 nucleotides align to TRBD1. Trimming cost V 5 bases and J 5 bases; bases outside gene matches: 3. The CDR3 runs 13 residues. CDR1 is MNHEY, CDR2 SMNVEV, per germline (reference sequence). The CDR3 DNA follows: TGTGCCAGCAGTATCAGGGGGGATCAGCCCCAGCATTTT. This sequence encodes CASSIRGDQPQHF.

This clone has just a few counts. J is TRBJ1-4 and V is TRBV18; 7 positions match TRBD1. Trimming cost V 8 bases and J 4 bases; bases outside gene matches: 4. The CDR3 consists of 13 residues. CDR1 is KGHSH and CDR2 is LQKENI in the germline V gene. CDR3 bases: TGTGCCAGCCAGGGACAGCTTAATGAAAAACTGTTTTTT. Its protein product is CASQGQLNEKLFF.